This TCR beta chain is from a study of shared clonotypes between healthy human individuals (dated by TCRdb to 2018 to 2021). Describing the broader study: The cohort included three men and a couple of women between 18 and 49 years of age. Per donor, three plates each were used for CD4 naive and CD4 memory, two for CD8 naive, and one for CD8 memory. To estimate repertoire size and how much clonotypes are shared between individuals, the study performed deep sequencing of blood TCR repertoires from 4 to 6 healthy adults. Libraries were prepared and TCR repertoires were sequenced by different laboratories using diverse techniques, in order to increase sequencing depth and limit assay-specific biases. Each donor's leukapheresis produced roughly between about 0.8 and 8.9 billion PBMCs.

For the CD8 naive samples, CD45RO-negative cells were positively selected for CCR7, yielding a CD45RA+CCR7+ population from which TemRA cells were excluded. Healthy HIV-negative adults with no recently reported acute infections or vaccinations were included as donors. Only Caucasian adults living in Nashville, Tennessee, USA were represented among the donors. After blood collection by leukapheresis, PBMCs were isolated using Ficoll-Histopaque density gradient centrifugation and then cryopreserved in the vapor phase of liquid nitrogen. Analytical flow cytometry was used to check the purity and quantity of every magnetically sorted T cell population. Genomic DNA was isolated from every sorted fraction and measured by UV absorbance on a Nanodrop 2000c. Beyond this particular receptor, the publication reports: Because the study included a small number of donors, the genetic and exposure-history diversity represented was limited. When several donors were compared, the shared fraction of clonotypes was 5% to 6.5% for naive CD4, approximately 3.5% for naive CD8, 2% to 2.5% for memory CD4, and 0.3% to 0.5% for memory CD8. Higher generation probabilities were observed for clonotypes shared by all four sorted-subset donors than for non-shared clonotypes. Pairwise subsampling indicated that sequencing depth was expected to affect the degree of clonotype sharing among donors. Rarefaction of sorted-subset datasets indicated incomplete sequencing despite the large sequencing depth. Larger estimated clonotype richness was generally found for naive subsets than for memory subsets. Only blood was sampled, and tissue TCR repertoires likely differ from those in blood.

About this clone: The antigen this receptor binds is unknown. Per-base quality was not reported, and no clone a single base away is much larger than it.

For CDR1 and CDR2, the germline V gene (reference sequence) lists MNHEY and SMNVEV. Relative to germline, V is 8 bases shorter and J is 2 bases shorter, with 13 bases between their ends. The CDR3 measures 13 amino acids from cysteine to phenylalanine. Only the CDR3 region is kept as DNA, spanning 39 bases read in frame from base 1. Using the deep immunoSEQ assay, multiplex PCR amplified TCR CDR3 regions from genomic DNA. For each cell subset, the extracted genomic DNA was distributed evenly across all wells of several immunoSEQ 96-well plates, and each plate served as one replicate. For sorted subsets, about 200 ng genomic DNA, equal to about 30,000 T cell genomes, was loaded into each replicate PCR. Purified libraries were quantified with a Qubit 3.0 fluorometer, sized on a Bioanalyzer 2100, and re-quantified with the KAPA Library Quantification kit. Every immunoSEQ 96-well plate was sequenced on a separate single-read 150-cycle Illumina NextSeq 550 flow cell. Turning to the authors' computational methods: Because the immunoSEQ output included only junctional sequences and no quality scores, the filtering could not be the same as the filtering used for full-length reads. Sequences were annotated with PyIR, a Python wrapper for IgBLAST v1.9, using IMGT germline references to assign V/J genes and CDR3. Reads were filtered out if the reads had weak V/J assignments (E-value above 1e-6), no CDR3, stop codons, out-of-frame junctions, or ambiguous translated residues. V3J clonotypes were defined as sequences sharing the same inferred V gene, J gene, and CDR3 amino acid sequence. The percentage overlap between two repertoires was calculated by dividing the number of shared unique clonotypes by the size of the smaller repertoire. Repertoire richness was assessed with RTK rarefaction, the Chao1 estimator, and Recon v2.1 estimates of unobserved clonotypes. OLGA was used to compute generation probabilities for all TCRbeta clonotypes that the gDNA method yielded from a few donors. Here the immuneACCESS table is served through TCRdb, limited to in-frame sequences with V and J called. Missing clones are a known gap in these copies; in checked studies unresolved V genes cover under half, and the rest lacks a known reason. V and J calls and clone size follow that table, whereas D and trimming were derived from the DNA. Counted in this sample were around 620,000 clones; 90% to 95% of them appeared once. Approximately 0.11% of the sample comes from the top ten.

The chain links TRBV27 with TRBJ2-7, and possibly TRBD2, on 5 matching bases. Sequences were obtained from naive CD8+ T cells sorted from blood. The label giving this sample's cell subset or site can be read as: CD45RA+CCR7+. The clonotype was recovered from a woman aged 30 to 39 in good health. This receptor has the CDR3 CASGSGSPYEQYF. DNA sequence: TGTGCCAGCGGGAGTGGGAGTCCCTACGAGCAGTACTTC.